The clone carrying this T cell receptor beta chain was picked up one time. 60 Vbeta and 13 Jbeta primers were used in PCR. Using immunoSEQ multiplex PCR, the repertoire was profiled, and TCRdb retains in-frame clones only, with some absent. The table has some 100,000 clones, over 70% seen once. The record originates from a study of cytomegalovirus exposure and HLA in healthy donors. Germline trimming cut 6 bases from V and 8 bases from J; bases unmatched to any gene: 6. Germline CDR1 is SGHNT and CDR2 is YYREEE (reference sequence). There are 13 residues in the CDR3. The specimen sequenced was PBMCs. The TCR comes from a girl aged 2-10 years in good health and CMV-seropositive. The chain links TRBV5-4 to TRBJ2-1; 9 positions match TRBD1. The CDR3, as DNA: TGTGCCAGCACTTCCCGGACAGGGGATGAGCAGTTCTTC. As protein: CASTSRTGDEQFF.